This T cell receptor beta chain was profiled in a study of blood T cell repertoires in COVID-19. Background on the study: Acute and convalescent COVID-19 samples came from the United States, Italy and Spain. Sources were T cells, B-cell-depleted T cells, or PBMCs; the material itself was cDNA or gDNA.

Authors' data handling: Counts of nucleated cells, estimated from reference gene primer amplification, were obtained. The repertoire was sequenced with immunoSEQ multiplex PCR; TCRdb's copy has only in-frame clones and lacks some. V, J and clone size derive from that table, while D and trimming were established from the DNA sequence. Counted here are around 56,000 clones, over 70% occurring once; the ten biggest clones make up approximately 15%. This clonotype originated in a woman in her seventies with acute or convalescent COVID-19. The specimen sequenced was peripheral blood.

CDR3 sequence reads: CASSFSGGADTQYF. The CDR3 DNA reads as TGTGCCAGCAGCTTTAGCGGGGGCGCAGATACGCAGTATTTT. The J gene is TRBJ2-3, the V gene TRBV7-3; 9 nucleotides line up with TRBD2. Unmatched junction bases numbered 2, after V lost 3 bases and J lost 4 bases. The CDR3 loop spans 14 amino acids. Per germline, CDR1 SGHTA and CDR2 FQGTGA.